This T cell receptor (beta chain) comes out of a study of blood T cell repertoires in COVID-19 (TCRdb year 2020). At the level of the whole study: Collaborator samples came from the United States, Italy and Spain and covered acute and convalescent phases of COVID-19. A de-identified subject ID, COVID-19 status, age in years and sex were almost always included in the sample metadata. The material from the prospective study consisted of cDNA or gDNA derived from T cells, B-cell-depleted T cells, or PBMCs. The dataset comprised deeply sampled blood TCRbeta repertoires from subjects exposed to, actively infected with, or recovered from COVID-19. Where HLA class I and class II types were available, the types were taken from metadata supplied by the sample provider, not from assay-based typing. The samples were drawn from two sources: the first 160 participants of the ongoing ImmuneRACE study, and fewer than 1,500 subjects contributed by 6 global collaborators. A freely available public database, intended as a resource for researchers studying the immune response to SARS-CoV-2, is where the repertoires were released. What the work shows at the level of the full study, not this receptor alone: Clinical and demographic metadata were provided uncurated, with the amount varying by source and participant.

Turning to this clone: The antigen this receptor binds is unknown. No qualities accompany the bases; no much larger clone lies one base away.

One collaborating source in Seattle enrolled patients while the patients were actively infected and followed the patients over time throughout the course of disease. Collaborating institutions collected whole blood in K2EDTA tubes following their own protocols. For TCRbeta analysis, collaborators shipped samples in one of three forms: frozen whole blood, isolated PBMCs, or DNA extracted from either of those sample types. Taken from cysteine to phenylalanine, the CDR3 has 17 residues. Only CDR3 DNA is held: 51 bases, read in frame from base 1. Trimming takes 5 bases from V and 2 bases from J, and the germline ends sit 22 bases apart. The germline V gene (reference sequence) sets CDR1 to LGHDT and CDR2 to YNNKEL. TCRbeta CDR3 regions were amplified from genomic DNA using the immunoSEQ Assay, a bias-controlled multiplex PCR. The authors' pipeline ran thus. Within the assay, amplification of reference gene primers was used to estimate how many nucleated cells each sample contained. To quantify the absolute abundance of each unique TCRbeta CDR3 rearrangement, sequence reads were collapsed and filtered. For each sample, productive Simpson clonality was calculated as the square root of Simpson's diversity index over productive rearrangements. In TCRdb, the immuneACCESS table is reduced to in-frame sequences with V and J assigned. These tables do not hold every clone; where another copy was compared, an unresolved V gene accounts for under half, and the others remain unexplained. The DNA was the basis for D and trimming; V, J and clone size are from that table. Here the sample has over 150,000 clones; roughly 84% occur a single time. The ten largest clones take up 15% to 20% of the sample.

Source material: peripheral blood. The chain couples TRBV3-1 (or the pseudogene TRBV3-2) to TRBJ2-7, with TRBD1 perhaps the D gene, on 5 matching bases. The clonotype was recovered from a man aged 45-60 years with COVID-19, enrolled during active disease. The CDR3 reads CASSKRGGGFSPYEQYF. The nucleotides read TGTGCCAGCAGCAAAAGGGGTGGCGGTTTTAGCCCCTACGAGCAGTACTTC.